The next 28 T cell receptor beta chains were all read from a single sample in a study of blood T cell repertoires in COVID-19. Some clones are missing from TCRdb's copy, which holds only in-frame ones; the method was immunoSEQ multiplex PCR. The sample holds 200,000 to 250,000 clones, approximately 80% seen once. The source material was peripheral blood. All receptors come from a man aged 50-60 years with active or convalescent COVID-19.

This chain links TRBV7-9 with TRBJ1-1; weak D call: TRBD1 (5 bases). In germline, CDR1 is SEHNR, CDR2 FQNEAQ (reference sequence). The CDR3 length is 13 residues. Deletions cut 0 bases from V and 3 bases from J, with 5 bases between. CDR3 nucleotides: TGTGCCAGCAGCTTAGCAGGGGACACTGAAGCTTTCTTT. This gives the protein CASSLAGDTEAFF.

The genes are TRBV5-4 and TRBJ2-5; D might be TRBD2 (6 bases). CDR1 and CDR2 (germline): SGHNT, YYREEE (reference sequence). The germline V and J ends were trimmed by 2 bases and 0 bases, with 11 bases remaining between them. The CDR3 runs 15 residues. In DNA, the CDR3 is TGTGCCAGCAGCTTAGGCGGGGTTCACCAAGAGACCCAGTACTTC. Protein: CASSLGGVHQETQYF.

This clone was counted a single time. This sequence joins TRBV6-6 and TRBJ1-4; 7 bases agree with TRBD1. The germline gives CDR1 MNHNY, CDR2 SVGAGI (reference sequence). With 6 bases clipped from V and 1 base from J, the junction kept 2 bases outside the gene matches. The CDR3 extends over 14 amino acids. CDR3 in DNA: TGTGCCAGCAGCGACAGGGTAACTAATGAAAAACTGTTTTTT. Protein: CASSDRVTNEKLFF.

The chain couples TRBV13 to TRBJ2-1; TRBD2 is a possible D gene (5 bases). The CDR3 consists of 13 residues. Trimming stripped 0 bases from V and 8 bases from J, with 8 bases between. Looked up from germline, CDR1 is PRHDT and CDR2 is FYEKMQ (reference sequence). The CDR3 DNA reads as TGTGCCAGCAGCTTAGGCCGGGGAGATGAGCAGTTCTTC. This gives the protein CASSLGRGDEQFF.

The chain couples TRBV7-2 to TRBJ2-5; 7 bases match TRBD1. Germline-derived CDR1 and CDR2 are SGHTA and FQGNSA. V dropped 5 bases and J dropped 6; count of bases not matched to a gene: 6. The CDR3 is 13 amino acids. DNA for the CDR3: TGTGCCAGCAGCATCCGACAGGGTCAGACCCAGTACTTC. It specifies CASSIRQGQTQYF.

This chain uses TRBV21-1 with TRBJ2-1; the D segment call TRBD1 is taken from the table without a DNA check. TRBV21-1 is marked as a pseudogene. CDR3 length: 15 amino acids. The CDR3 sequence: CASSNRGSSYNEQFF. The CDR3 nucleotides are TGTGCCAGCAGCAACAGGGGAAGCTCCTACAATGAGCAGTTCTTC.

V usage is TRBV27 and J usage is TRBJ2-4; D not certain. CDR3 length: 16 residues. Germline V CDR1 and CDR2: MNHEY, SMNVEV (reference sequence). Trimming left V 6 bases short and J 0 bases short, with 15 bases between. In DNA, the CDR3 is TGTGCCAGCAGCCCCCTTATTATCGTAGCCAAAAACATTCAGTACTTC. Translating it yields CASSPLIIVAKNIQYF.

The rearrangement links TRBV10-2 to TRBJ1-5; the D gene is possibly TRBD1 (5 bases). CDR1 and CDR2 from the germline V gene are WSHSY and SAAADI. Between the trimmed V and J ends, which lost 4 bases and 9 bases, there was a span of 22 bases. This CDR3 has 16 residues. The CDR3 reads CASSGSQDTLSRPQHF. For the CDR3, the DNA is TGCGCCAGCAGTGGGAGTCAGGACACTCTGTCGAGGCCCCAGCATTTT.

The CDR3 reads CASSQVPGLQETQYF. CDR3 sequence (DNA): TGCGCCAGCAGCCAAGTTCCGGGACTTCAAGAGACCCAGTACTTC. This chain uses TRBV4-1 with TRBJ2-5; D possibly corresponds to TRBD2 (6 bases). The germline CDR1 and CDR2 sequences are MGHRA and YSYEKL. V lost 1 base, J lost 2 bases, and 11 bases lay in between. This CDR3 comprises 15 residues.

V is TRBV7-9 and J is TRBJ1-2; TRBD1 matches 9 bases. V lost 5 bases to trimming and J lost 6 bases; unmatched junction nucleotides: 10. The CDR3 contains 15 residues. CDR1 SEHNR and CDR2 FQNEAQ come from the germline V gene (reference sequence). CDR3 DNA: TGTGCCAGCAGCGTCAGGGGACAGGGAGGCGATGGCTACACCTTC. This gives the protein CASSVRGQGGDGYTF.

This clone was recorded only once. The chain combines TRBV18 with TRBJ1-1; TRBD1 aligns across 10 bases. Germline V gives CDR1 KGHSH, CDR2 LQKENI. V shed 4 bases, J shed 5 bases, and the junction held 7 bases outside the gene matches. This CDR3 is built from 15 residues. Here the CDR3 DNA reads TGTGCCAGCTCACGAGGGACAGGGGTGTATACTGAAGCTTTCTTT. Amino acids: CASSRGTGVYTEAFF.

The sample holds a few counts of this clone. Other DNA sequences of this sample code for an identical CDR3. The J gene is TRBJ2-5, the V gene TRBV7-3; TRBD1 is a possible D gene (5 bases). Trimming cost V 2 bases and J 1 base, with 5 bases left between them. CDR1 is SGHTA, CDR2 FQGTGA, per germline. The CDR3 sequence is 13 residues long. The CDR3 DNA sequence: TGTGCCAGCAGCTTAGACAGCCAAGAGACCCAGTACTTC. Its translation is CASSLDSQETQYF.

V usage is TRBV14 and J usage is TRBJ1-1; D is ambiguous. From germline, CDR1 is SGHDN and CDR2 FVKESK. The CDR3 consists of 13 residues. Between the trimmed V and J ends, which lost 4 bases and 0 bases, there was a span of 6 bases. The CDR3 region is CASSRALNTEAFF. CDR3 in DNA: TGTGCCAGCAGCCGGGCCTTGAACACTGAAGCTTTCTTT.

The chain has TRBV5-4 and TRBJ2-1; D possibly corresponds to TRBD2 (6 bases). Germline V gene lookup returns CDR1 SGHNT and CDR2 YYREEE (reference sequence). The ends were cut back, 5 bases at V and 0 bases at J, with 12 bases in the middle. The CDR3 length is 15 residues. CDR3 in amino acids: CASSATSSSYNEQFF. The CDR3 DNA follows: TGTGCCAGCAGTGCTACTAGCTCCTCCTACAATGAGCAGTTCTTC.

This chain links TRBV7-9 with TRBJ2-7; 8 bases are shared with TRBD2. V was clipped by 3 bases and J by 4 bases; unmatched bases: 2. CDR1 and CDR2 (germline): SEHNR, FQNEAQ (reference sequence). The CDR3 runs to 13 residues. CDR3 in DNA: TGTGCCAGCAGCTTCGGGGGGGATTACGAGCAGTACTTC. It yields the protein CASSFGGDYEQYF. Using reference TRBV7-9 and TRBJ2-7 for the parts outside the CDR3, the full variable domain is DTGVSQNPRHKITKRGQNVTFRCDPISEHNRLYWYRQTLGQGPEFLTYFQNEAQLEKSRLLSDRFSAERPKGSFSTLEIQRTEQGDSAMYLCASSFGGDYEQYFGPGTRLTVT.

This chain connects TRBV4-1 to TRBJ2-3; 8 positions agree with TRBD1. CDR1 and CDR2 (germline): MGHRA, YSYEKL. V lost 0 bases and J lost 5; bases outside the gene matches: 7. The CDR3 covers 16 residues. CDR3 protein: CASSQDLDRAGDTQYF. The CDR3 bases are TGCGCCAGCAGCCAAGATCTGGACAGGGCTGGAGATACGCAGTATTTT.

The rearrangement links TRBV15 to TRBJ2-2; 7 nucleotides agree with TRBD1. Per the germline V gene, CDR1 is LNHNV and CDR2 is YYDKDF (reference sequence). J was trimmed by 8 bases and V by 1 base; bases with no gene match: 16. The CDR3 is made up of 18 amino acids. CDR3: CATSRARLTGKGAGELFF. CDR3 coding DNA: TGTGCCACCAGCAGAGCCCGATTAACAGGGAAGGGGGCGGGGGAGCTGTTTTTT.

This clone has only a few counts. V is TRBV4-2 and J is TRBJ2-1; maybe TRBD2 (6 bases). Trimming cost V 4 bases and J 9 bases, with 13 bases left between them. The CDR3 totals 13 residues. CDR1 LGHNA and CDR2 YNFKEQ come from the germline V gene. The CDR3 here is CASSPPGVVEQFF. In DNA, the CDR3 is TGTGCCAGCAGCCCCCCGGGGGTGGTTGAGCAGTTCTTC.

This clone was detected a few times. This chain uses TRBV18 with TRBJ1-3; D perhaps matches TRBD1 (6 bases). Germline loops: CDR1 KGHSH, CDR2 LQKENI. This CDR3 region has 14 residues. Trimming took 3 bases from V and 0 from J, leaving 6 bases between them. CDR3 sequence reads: CASSPDSSGNTIYF. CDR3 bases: TGTGCCAGCTCACCGGACAGCTCTGGAAACACCATATATTTT.

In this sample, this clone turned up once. The chain's CDR3 is CASSLTDRGADTQYF. CDR3 DNA sequence: TGTGCCAGCAGCCTAACTGACAGGGGCGCAGATACGCAGTATTTT. The chain is built from TRBV3-1 (or the pseudogene TRBV3-2) and TRBJ2-3, with 8 bases aligning to TRBD1. Germline V gene sequence: CDR1 LGHDT, CDR2 YNNKEL (reference sequence). This CDR3 has 15 amino acids. The trim removed 4 bases at V and 4 bases at J, leaving 7 bases unmatched.

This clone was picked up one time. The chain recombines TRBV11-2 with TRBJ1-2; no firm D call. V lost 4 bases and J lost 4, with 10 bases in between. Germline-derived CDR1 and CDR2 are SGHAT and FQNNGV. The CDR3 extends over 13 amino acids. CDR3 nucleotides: TGTGCCAGCAGCTCCGTAAGAGTCTATGGCTACACCTTC. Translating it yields CASSSVRVYGYTF.

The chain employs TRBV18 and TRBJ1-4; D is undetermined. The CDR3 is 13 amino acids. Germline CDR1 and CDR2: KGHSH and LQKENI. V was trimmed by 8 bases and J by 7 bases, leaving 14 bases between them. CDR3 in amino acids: CASAEGWGEKLFF. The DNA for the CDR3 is TGTGCCAGCGCTGAGGGTTGGGGTGAAAAACTGTTTTTT. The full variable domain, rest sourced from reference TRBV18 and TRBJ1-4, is NAGVMQNPRHLVRRRGQEARLRCSPMKGHSHVYWYRQLPEEGLKFMVYLQKENIIDESGMPKERFSAEFPKEGPSILRIQQVVRGDSAAYFCASAEGWGEKLFFGSGTQLSVL.

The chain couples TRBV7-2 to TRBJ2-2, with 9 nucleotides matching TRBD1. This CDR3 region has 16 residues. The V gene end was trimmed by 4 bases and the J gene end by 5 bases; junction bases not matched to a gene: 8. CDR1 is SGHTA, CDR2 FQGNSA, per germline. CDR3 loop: CASSSLGTGTTGELFF. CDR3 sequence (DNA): TGTGCCAGCAGCTCCCTGGGGACAGGGACGACCGGGGAGCTGTTTTTT.

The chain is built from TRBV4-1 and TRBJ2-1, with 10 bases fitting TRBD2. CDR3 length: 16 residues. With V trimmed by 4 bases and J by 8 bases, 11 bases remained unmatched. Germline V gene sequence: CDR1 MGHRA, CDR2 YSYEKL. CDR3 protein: CASSRAGLASIDEQFF. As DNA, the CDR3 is TGCGCCAGCAGCCGAGCGGGACTAGCGAGTATCGATGAGCAGTTCTTC.

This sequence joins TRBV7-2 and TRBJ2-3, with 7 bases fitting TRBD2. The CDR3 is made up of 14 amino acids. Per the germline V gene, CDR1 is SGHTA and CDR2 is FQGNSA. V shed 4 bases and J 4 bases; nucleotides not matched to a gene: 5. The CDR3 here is CASSSTSVADTQYF. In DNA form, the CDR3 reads TGTGCCAGCAGCTCAACTAGCGTTGCAGATACGCAGTATTTT.

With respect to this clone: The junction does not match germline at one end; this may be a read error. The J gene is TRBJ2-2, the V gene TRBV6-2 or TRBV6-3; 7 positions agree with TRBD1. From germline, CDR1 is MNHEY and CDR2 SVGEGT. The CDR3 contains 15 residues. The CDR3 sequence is CAGSYSTGIGGELFF. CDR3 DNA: TGTGCCGGCAGTTACTCGACAGGGATCGGCGGGGAGCTGTTTTTT.

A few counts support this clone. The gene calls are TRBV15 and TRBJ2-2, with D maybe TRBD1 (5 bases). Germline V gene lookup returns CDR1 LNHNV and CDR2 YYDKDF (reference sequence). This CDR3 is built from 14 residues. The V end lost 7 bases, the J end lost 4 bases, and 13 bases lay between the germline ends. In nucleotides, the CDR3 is TGTGCCACCAAAAGTTTCAGGGCCACCGGGGAGCTGTTTTTT. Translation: CATKSFRATGELFF.

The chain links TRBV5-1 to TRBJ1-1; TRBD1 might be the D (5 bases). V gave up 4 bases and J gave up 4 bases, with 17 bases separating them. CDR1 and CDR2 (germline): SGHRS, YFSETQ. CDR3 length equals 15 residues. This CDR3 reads CASSLGQGWSTEAFF. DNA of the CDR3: TGCGCCAGCAGCCTGGGCCAGGGTTGGAGCACTGAAGCTTTCTTT.